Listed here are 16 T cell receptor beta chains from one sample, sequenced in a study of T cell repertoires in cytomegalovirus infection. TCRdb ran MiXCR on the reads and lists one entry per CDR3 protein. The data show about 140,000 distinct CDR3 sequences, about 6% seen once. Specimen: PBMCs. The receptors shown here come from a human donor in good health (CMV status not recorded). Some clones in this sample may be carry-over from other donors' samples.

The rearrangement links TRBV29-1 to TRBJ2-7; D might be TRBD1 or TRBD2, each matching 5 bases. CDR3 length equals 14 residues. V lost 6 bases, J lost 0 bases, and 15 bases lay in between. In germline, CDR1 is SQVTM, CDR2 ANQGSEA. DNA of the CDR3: TGCAGCGTACCCCGGGACCCCCGCTCCTACGAGCAGTACTTC. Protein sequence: CSVPRDPRSYEQYF.

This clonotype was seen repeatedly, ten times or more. DNA of the CDR3: TGTGCCAGCAGCCATAAGGATACGCAGTATTTT. Translated: CASSHKDTQYF. This chain links TRBV7-2 with TRBJ2-3, with no clear D. CDR1 SGHTA and CDR2 FQGNSA come from the germline V gene. The ends were cut back, 5 bases at V and 6 bases at J, with 6 bases in the middle. The CDR3 consists of 11 residues.

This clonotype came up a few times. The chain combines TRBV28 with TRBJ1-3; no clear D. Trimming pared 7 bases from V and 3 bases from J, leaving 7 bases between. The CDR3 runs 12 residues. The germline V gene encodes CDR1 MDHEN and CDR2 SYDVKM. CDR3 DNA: TGTGCCAGCAACGGAAATGGAAACACCATATATTTT. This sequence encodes CASNGNGNTIYF.

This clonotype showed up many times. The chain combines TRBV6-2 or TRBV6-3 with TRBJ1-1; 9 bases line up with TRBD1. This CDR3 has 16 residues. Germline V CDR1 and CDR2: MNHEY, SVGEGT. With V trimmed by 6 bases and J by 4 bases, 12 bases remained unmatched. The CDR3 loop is CASRPESTGGFTEAFF. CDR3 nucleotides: TGTGCCAGCAGGCCAGAATCTACAGGGGGCTTCACTGAAGCTTTCTTT.

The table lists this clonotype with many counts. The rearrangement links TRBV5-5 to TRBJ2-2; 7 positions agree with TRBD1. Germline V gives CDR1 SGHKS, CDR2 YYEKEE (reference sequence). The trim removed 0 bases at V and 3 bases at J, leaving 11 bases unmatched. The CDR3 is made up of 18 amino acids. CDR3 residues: CASSLAAGGRVDTGELFF. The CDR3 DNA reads TGTGCCAGCAGCTTGGCGGCAGGGGGTCGGGTAGACACCGGGGAGCTGTTTTTT.

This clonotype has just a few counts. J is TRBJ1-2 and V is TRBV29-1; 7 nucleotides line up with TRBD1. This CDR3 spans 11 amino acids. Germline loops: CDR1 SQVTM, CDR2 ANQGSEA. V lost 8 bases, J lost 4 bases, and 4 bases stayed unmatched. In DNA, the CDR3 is TGCAGCATCGGGACAGCCTATGGCTACACCTTC. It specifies CSIGTAYGYTF.

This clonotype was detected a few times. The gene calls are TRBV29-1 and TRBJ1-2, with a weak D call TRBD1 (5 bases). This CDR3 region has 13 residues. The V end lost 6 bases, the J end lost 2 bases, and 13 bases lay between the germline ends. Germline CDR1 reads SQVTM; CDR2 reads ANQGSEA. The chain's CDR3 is CSVGSGSNYGYTF. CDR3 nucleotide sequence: TGCAGCGTCGGATCAGGGTCGAACTATGGCTACACCTTC.

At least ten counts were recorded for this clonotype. The chain's CDR3 is CASNPRDRVYDQPQHF. In nucleotides, the CDR3 is TGTGCCAGTAACCCGAGGGACAGGGTGTATGATCAGCCCCAGCATTTT. This chain joins TRBV19 and TRBJ1-5, with TRBD1 identical over 9 bases. V lost 7 bases to trimming and J lost 5 bases; unmatched junction nucleotides: 12. Germline-derived CDR1 and CDR2 are LNHDA and SQIVND (reference sequence). The length of the CDR3 is 16 residues. Full variable domain (rest looked up from reference TRBV19 and TRBJ1-5): DGGITQSPKYLFRKEGQNVTLSCEQNLNHDAMYWYRQDPGQGLRLIYYSQIVNDFQKGDIAEGYSVSREKKESFPLTVTSAQKNPTAFYLCASNPRDRVYDQPQHFGDGTRLSIL.

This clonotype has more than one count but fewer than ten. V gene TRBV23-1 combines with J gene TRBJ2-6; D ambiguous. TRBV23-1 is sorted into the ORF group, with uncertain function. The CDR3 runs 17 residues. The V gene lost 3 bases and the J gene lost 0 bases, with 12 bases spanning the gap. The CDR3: CASSHPYLTSGANVLTF. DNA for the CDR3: TGCGCCAGCAGTCATCCTTATCTCACCTCTGGGGCCAACGTCCTGACTTTC.

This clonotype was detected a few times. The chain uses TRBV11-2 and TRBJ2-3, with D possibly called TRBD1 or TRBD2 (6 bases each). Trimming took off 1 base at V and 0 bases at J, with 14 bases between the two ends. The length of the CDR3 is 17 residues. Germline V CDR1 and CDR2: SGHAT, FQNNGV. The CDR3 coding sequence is TGTGCCAGCAGCTTAGGGGGTCCGGGGGCTAGCACAGATACGCAGTATTTT. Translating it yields CASSLGGPGASTDTQYF.

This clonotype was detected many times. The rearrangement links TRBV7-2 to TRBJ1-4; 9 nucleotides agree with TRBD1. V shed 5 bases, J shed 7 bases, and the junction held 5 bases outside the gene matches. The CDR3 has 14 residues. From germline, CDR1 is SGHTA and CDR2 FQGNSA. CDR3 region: CASSPGTGFEKLFF. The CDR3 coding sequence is TGTGCCAGCAGCCCCGGGACAGGGTTTGAAAAACTGTTTTTT.

The CDR3 loop reads CATSRDYRPGYF. DNA of the CDR3: TGTGCCACCAGCAGAGACTATCGCCCTGGATATTTT. The chain uses TRBV15 and TRBJ1-3; D is undetermined. From germline, CDR1 is LNHNV and CDR2 YYDKDF (reference sequence). Trimming shortened V by 0 bases and J by 15 bases, and 12 bases separated the two germline ends. This CDR3 has 12 residues. The full variable domain, with the rest looked up from reference TRBV15 and TRBJ1-3, is DAMVIQNPRYQVTQFGKPVTLSCSQTLNHNVMYWYQQKSSQAPKLLFHYYDKDFNNEADTPDNFQSRRPNTSFCFLDIRSPGLGDTAMYLCATSRDYRPGYFGEGSWLTVV.

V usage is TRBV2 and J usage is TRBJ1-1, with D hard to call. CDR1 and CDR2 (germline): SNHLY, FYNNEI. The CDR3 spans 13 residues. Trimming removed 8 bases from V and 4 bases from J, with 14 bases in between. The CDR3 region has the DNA TGTGCCAGCGCTGCGGCCTCGGGCACTGAAGCTTTCTTT. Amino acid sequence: CASAAASGTEAFF.

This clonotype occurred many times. The CDR3 loop reads CASSRNSPGQGAVGNQPQHF. The CDR3, as DNA: TGTGCCAGCAGCCGTAATAGTCCGGGACAGGGGGCGGTTGGCAATCAGCCCCAGCATTTT. This chain uses TRBV28 with TRBJ1-5; TRBD1 aligns across 12 bases. V trimming: 6 bases; J trimming: 2 bases; junction bases outside the gene matches: 17. Germline CDR1 is MDHEN and CDR2 is SYDVKM. This CDR3 has 20 residues.

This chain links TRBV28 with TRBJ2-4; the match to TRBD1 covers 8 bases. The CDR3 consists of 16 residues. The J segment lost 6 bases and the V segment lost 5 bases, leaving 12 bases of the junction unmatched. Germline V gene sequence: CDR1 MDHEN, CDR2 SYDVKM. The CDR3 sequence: CASSKLMGQESNIQYF. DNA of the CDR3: TGTGCCAGCAGTAAATTAATGGGACAGGAGTCAAACATTCAGTACTTC.

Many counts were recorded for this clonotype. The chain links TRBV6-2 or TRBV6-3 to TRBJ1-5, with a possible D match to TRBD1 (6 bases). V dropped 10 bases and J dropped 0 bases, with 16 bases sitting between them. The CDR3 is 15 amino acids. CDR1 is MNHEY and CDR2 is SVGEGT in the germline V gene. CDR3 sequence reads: CATTAQGNSNQPQHF. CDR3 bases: TGTGCCACAACAGCTCAGGGGAATAGCAATCAGCCCCAGCATTTT.